These 28 T cell receptor beta chains were sequenced from one sample in a study of human T cells and chemical hapten exposure. In TCRdb, the RACE reads were re-called with MiXCR into one record per CDR3 protein. In the table there are hundreds of thousands of distinct CDR3 sequences, over 6% of which are singletons. Time point: patch test 2, 6 weeks after DPC sensitization. Treatment given: therapeutic diphenylcyclopropenone sensitization with weekly scalp DPC. The sequenced sample was whole blood, obtained in connection with sensitization to the hapten diphenylcyclopropenone (DPC). These receptors all stem from a woman aged 18-29 years with alopecia areata. Some clones in this sample may be carry-over from other donors' samples.

This clonotype appeared many times. The chain is built from TRBV6-5 and TRBJ2-7; no firm D call. The length of the CDR3 is 13 residues. The V end was cut by 5 bases, the J end by 4 bases, with 12 bases between. Germline CDR1 is MNHEY and CDR2 is SVGAGI. The CDR3 DNA sequence: TGTGCCAGCAGTGCCGGGTCCGGGTACGAGCAGTACTTC. This sequence encodes CASSAGSGYEQYF.

In this sample, this clonotype turned up many times. The chain joins TRBV29-1 to TRBJ1-1; D remains unclear. The CDR3 consists of 13 residues. Per germline, CDR1 SQVTM and CDR2 ANQGSEA. V lost 5 bases and J 4 bases, leaving 14 bases between the germline ends. The CDR3 DNA follows: TGCAGCGTTTTCGGAAGTGCGGGCACTGAAGCTTTCTTT. It codes for CSVFGSAGTEAFF.

The genes are TRBV28 and TRBJ2-2, with 7 bases aligning to TRBD1. The germline V gene has CDR1 MDHEN and CDR2 SYDVKM. The CDR3 contains 16 residues. V gave up 6 bases and J gave up 2 bases; unmatched junction bases: 9. CDR3 DNA: TGTGCCAGCAGGAAGACGACAGGGCTAAACACCGGGGAGCTGTTTTTT. Amino acids: CASRKTTGLNTGELFF.

This clonotype was observed a few times. The rearrangement uses TRBV6-5 and TRBJ2-2; 8 bases map to TRBD1. V lost 6 bases and J lost 6; bases outside the gene matches: 6. Germline lookup yields CDR1 MNHEY and CDR2 SVGAGI. CDR3 length equals 14 residues. This CDR3 reads CASSRDRSSGELFF. CDR3 DNA: TGTGCCAGCAGCCGGGACAGGTCATCCGGGGAGCTGTTTTTT.

The J gene is TRBJ2-2, the V gene TRBV4-3; weak D call: TRBD1 (6 bases). V lost 4 bases, J lost 4 bases, and 13 bases lay in between. The CDR3 contains 15 residues. Germline lookup yields CDR1 LGHNA and CDR2 YSLEER. The CDR3 DNA follows: TGCGCCAGCAGCCCCGAGGACAGACGCACCGGGGAGCTGTTTTTT. This sequence encodes CASSPEDRRTGELFF.

The chain combines TRBV6-1 with TRBJ1-1; D is undetermined. V lost 9 bases, J lost 2 bases, and 10 bases lay in between. Germline loops: CDR1 MNHNS, CDR2 SASEGT. This CDR3 spans 12 amino acids. The CDR3 DNA follows: TGTGCCAGAAATACCGGTAACACTGAAGCTTTCTTT. It yields the protein CARNTGNTEAFF.

This clonotype was counted many times. This chain joins TRBV7-8 and TRBJ2-5, with D hard to call. CDR3 length: 15 amino acids. Trimming removed 4 bases from V and 5 bases from J, with 17 bases in between. Germline CDR1 and CDR2: SGHVS and FQNEAQ. The CDR3 region has the DNA TGTGCCAGCAGCTCAATGGGTTTAGTGGGCGAGACCCAGTACTTC. Translating gives CASSSMGLVGETQYF.

This clonotype was picked up a small number of times. Here the CDR3 reads CASSQLAGGEKLFF. The DNA for the CDR3 is TGTGCCAGCAGCCAATTGGCGGGGGGCGAAAAACTGTTTTTT. The chain employs TRBV14 and TRBJ1-4, with D possibly matching TRBD1 (6 bases). CDR3 length equals 14 residues. V shed 2 bases and J shed 8 bases, with 12 bases lying between them. Per germline, CDR1 SGHDN and CDR2 FVKESK.

The chain has TRBV10-3 and TRBJ1-2, with 8 bases fitting TRBD1. V was pared by 4 bases and J by 8 bases, with 9 bases of the junction left unmatched. The CDR3 consists of 14 residues. Germline CDR1 reads ENHRY; CDR2 reads SYGVKD. CDR3 residues: CAISAAETGEGYTF. DNA for the CDR3: TGTGCCATCAGTGCGGCCGAGACAGGGGAGGGCTACACCTTC.

The V call is TRBV6-2 or TRBV6-3, the J call TRBJ2-7, with D possibly TRBD1 on 6 matching bases. The V gene lost 4 bases and the J gene lost 6 bases, with 10 bases spanning the gap. Germline V gene data show CDR1 as MNHEY and CDR2 as SVGEGT. The CDR3 is 12 amino acids. The CDR3 here is CASSSQGIEQYF. CDR3 sequence (DNA): TGTGCCAGCAGTTCTCAGGGGATCGAGCAGTACTTC.

This clonotype was seen a few times. CDR3: CASSYSMAWGREQYF. CDR3 nucleotides: TGTGCCAGCAGTTACTCGATGGCCTGGGGCAGGGAGCAGTACTTC. The rearrangement joins TRBV6-6 to TRBJ2-7, with D possibly TRBD1 on 5 matching bases. The CDR3 consists of 15 residues. Trimming took off 0 bases at V and 7 bases at J, with 16 bases between the two ends. Germline V gene lookup returns CDR1 MNHNY and CDR2 SVGAGI (reference sequence).

The rearrangement joins TRBV27 to TRBJ2-1, with a tentative D call TRBD2 (6 bases). The V gene lost 5 bases and the J gene lost 6 bases, with 14 bases spanning the gap. The CDR3 consists of 14 residues. Germline CDR1 is MNHEY and CDR2 is SMNVEV (reference sequence). The CDR3 spells CASSLPGLFNEQFF. The CDR3 nucleotides read TGTGCCAGCAGTCTCCCGGGACTCTTCAATGAGCAGTTCTTC.

This clonotype was found a few times. The chain uses TRBV3-1 and TRBJ2-3, with 10 bases that match TRBD2. From germline, CDR1 is LGHDT and CDR2 YNNKEL (reference sequence). The CDR3 is 16 amino acids. V lost 0 bases, J lost 3 bases, and 3 bases stayed unmatched. The CDR3 loop reads CASSQDKLAGTDTQYF. Here the CDR3 DNA reads TGTGCCAGCAGCCAAGATAAACTAGCGGGGACAGATACGCAGTATTTT.

In its sample, this clonotype was seen a few times. The CDR3 sequence: CASNPISYTGELFF. The CDR3 nucleotides are TGTGCCAGCAATCCGATCTCTTACACCGGGGAGCTGTTTTTT. The chain employs TRBV2 and TRBJ2-2, with D hard to call. V was cut by 7 bases and J by 3 bases, with 12 bases left in between. Germline V gene data show CDR1 as SNHLY and CDR2 as FYNNEI. This CDR3 spans 14 amino acids.

The sample holds a few counts of this clonotype. V gene TRBV10-3 combines with J gene TRBJ1-3, with D perhaps TRBD1 (5 bases). Trimming removed 3 bases from V and 0 bases from J, with 9 bases in between. Looked up from germline, CDR1 is ENHRY and CDR2 is SYGVKD. This CDR3 spans 15 amino acids. The CDR3, as DNA: TGTGCCATCAGTGAAGGGGCGAACTCTGGAAACACCATATATTTT. Translation gives CAISEGANSGNTIYF.

Many counts were recorded for this clonotype. The J gene is TRBJ1-2, the V gene TRBV14, with D possibly matching TRBD1 (6 bases). CDR1 and CDR2 from the germline V gene are SGHDN and FVKESK. Trimming shortened V by 6 bases and J by 5 bases, and 13 bases separated the two germline ends. The length of the CDR3 is 13 residues. CDR3 protein: CASSRDTGYGYTF. CDR3 in DNA: TGTGCCAGCAGTCGGGATACAGGGTATGGCTACACCTTC.

This clonotype was seen repeatedly, ten times or more. Written as DNA, the CDR3 is TGCAGTGCTAGAGACCGGCAGAGCTATGGCTACACCTTC. Amino acid sequence: CSARDRQSYGYTF. The chain combines TRBV20-1 with TRBJ1-2, with D unresolved. The CDR3 loop spans 13 amino acids. Germline V gene data show CDR1 as DFQATT and CDR2 as SNEGSKA (reference sequence). Trimming took off 0 bases at V and 4 bases at J, with 9 bases between the two ends.

In this sample, this clonotype turned up a few times. V and J are TRBV4-3 and TRBJ2-3; D is ambiguous. V was shortened by 1 base and J by 2 bases, with 10 bases between the two germline ends. Germline V gives CDR1 LGHNA, CDR2 YSLEER. This CDR3 has 15 amino acids. Written as DNA, the CDR3 is TGCGCCAGCAGCCAAGCGGCCGGATCCACAGATACGCAGTATTTT. Its protein product is CASSQAAGSTDTQYF.

Many counts were recorded for this clonotype. The chain employs TRBV28 and TRBJ1-4; TRBD1 matches 10 bases. The germline gives CDR1 MDHEN, CDR2 SYDVKM. There are 14 residues in the CDR3. J was trimmed by 7 bases and V by 5 bases; bases with no gene match: 4. For the CDR3, the DNA is TGTGCCAGCAGTCCGGGACAGGGGTTTGAAAAACTGTTTTTT. As protein: CASSPGQGFEKLFF.

The CDR3 DNA reads TGTGCCAGCTCACCACCAGGGCGGTATACCGGGGAGCTGTTTTTT. It specifies CASSPPGRYTGELFF. This chain joins TRBV18 and TRBJ2-2; no clear D. CDR3 length equals 15 residues. The germline CDR1 and CDR2 sequences are KGHSH and LQKENI. The V end lost 0 bases, the J end lost 5 bases, and 10 bases lay between the germline ends.

The genes are TRBV11-3 and TRBJ2-2, with D perhaps matching TRBD1 (6 bases). Trimming left V 4 bases short and J 7 bases short, with 16 bases between. This CDR3 spans 15 amino acids. Germline values: CDR1 SGHNT, CDR2 YENEEA. The CDR3 nucleotides read TGTGCCAGCAGCTCTACCTCAGGGGTCAACGGGGAGCTGTTTTTT. Translated, it gives CASSSTSGVNGELFF.

At least ten counts were recorded for this clonotype. The gene calls are TRBV7-8 and TRBJ2-3; 9 positions agree with TRBD2. The germline gives CDR1 SGHVS, CDR2 FQNEAQ. The ends lost 4 bases at V and 5 bases at J; junction bases unmatched: 7. The CDR3 spans 15 residues. The CDR3: CASSSAGGLGDTQYF. In nucleotides, the CDR3 is TGTGCCAGCAGCTCTGCGGGGGGGCTCGGAGATACGCAGTATTTT.

This clonotype was recorded at least ten times. The chain is built from TRBV7-2 and TRBJ1-5, with 11 bases fitting TRBD1. The V and J ends lost 2 bases and 7 bases, in that order; junction bases with no gene match: 7. The CDR3 sequence is 16 residues long. Looked up from germline, CDR1 is SGHTA and CDR2 is FQGNSA. The CDR3 sequence: CASSLSGTGGGQPQHF. For the CDR3, the DNA is TGTGCCAGCAGCTTATCCGGGACAGGGGGAGGCCAGCCCCAGCATTTT.

Comments on this clonotype: One end of the junction fails to match germline, which may point to a read error. The J gene is TRBJ2-1, the V gene TRBV6-1, with 12 bases that match TRBD1. The CDR3 runs to 13 residues. CDR1 and CDR2 (germline): MNHNS, SASEGT. The CDR3 sequence: CAGGTGGYNEQLF. The CDR3, as DNA: TGTGCCGGCGGGACAGGGGGCTACAATGAGCAGCTCTTC.

V usage is TRBV20-1 and J usage is TRBJ2-3; TRBD2 aligns across 7 bases. Germline assignment: CDR1 DFQATT and CDR2 SNEGSKA (reference sequence). Unmatched junction bases numbered 6, after V lost 0 bases and J lost 0 bases. The CDR3 is 16 amino acids. The CDR3 DNA is TGCAGTGCTAGAGATCCGAGCGGGGATAGCACAGATACGCAGTATTTT. Protein: CSARDPSGDSTDTQYF.

This rearrangement joins TRBV6-2 or TRBV6-3 to TRBJ2-7; perhaps D is TRBD1 or TRBD2 (5 bases each). Germline CDR1 is MNHEY and CDR2 is SVGEGT. CDR3 length: 14 residues. The V and J ends lost 6 bases and 1 base respectively, with 13 bases between them. In DNA form, the CDR3 reads TGTGCCAGCAGCCGGGACGACGCGTCCTACGAGCAGTACTTC. It encodes CASSRDDASYEQYF.

This clonotype occurred many times. The chain combines TRBV7-2 with TRBJ1-6; a weak D match, TRBD1 (5 bases). This CDR3 region has 17 residues. Between the trimmed V and J ends, which lost 2 bases and 0 bases, there was a span of 11 bases. Germline CDR1 is SGHTA and CDR2 is FQGNSA. The CDR3 sequence is CASSLRGFASYNSPLHF. As DNA, the CDR3 is TGTGCCAGCAGCTTAAGGGGATTCGCCTCCTATAATTCACCCCTCCACTTT.

This clonotype has at least ten counts. The rearrangement links TRBV10-3 to TRBJ1-1; D remains unclear. The CDR3 is made up of 14 amino acids. Trimming shortened V by 6 bases and J by 6 bases, and 17 bases separated the two germline ends. In germline, CDR1 is ENHRY, CDR2 SYGVKD. The CDR3 DNA sequence: TGTGCCATCAGGACACAGAATCCGGGCTCTGAAGCTTTCTTT. Translating gives CAIRTQNPGSEAFF.